The 17 T cell receptor beta chains presented below share a single source sample, sequenced in a study of control samples from healthy donors and cancer patients. Clones were read by immunoSEQ multiplex PCR, and TCRdb kept only the in-frame ones, dropping some. The table has about 69,000 clones, roughly 86% seen once. Material for sequencing was PBMCs. These receptors came from a man aged 55 to 69 with lung cancer.

The chain uses TRBV7-2 and TRBJ2-7; the match to TRBD2 covers 8 bases. Losses at the gene ends were 0 bases for V and 4 bases for J; bases not matched to a gene: 2. From germline, CDR1 is SGHTA and CDR2 FQGNSA. This CDR3 has 14 residues. As DNA, the CDR3 is TGTGCCAGCAGCTTAGCCGGGGGGGTTTACGAGCAGTACTTC. Its protein product is CASSLAGGVYEQYF.

The chain has TRBV5-4 and TRBJ2-2; TRBD1 matches 7 bases. Germline-derived CDR1 and CDR2 are SGHNT and YYREEE (reference sequence). The CDR3 runs 16 residues. V trimming: 0 bases; J trimming: 1 base; junction bases outside the gene matches: 3. This chain's CDR3 is CASSLDPGGNTGELFF. The CDR3 DNA follows: TGTGCCAGCAGCTTGGATCCAGGGGGGAACACCGGGGAGCTGTTTTTT. Filled out from reference TRBV5-4 and TRBJ2-2, the complete variable domain reads ETGVTQSPTHLIKTRGQQVTLRCSSQSGHNTVSWYQQALGQGPQFIFQYYREEENGRGNFPPRFSGLQFPNYSSELNVNALELDDSALYLCASSLDPGGNTGELFFGEGSRLTVL.

This CDR3 reads CASSLGASGNTIYF. In nucleotides, the CDR3 is TGCGCCAGCAGCTTGGGAGCCTCTGGAAACACCATATATTTT. The V gene is TRBV5-1, the J gene TRBJ1-3; D uncertain. V was cut by 0 bases and J by 0 bases, with 4 bases left in between. CDR1 SGHRS and CDR2 YFSETQ come from the germline V gene. The CDR3 covers 14 residues.

The rearrangement links TRBV7-3 to TRBJ2-7; TRBD1 matches at 9 bases. Germline loops: CDR1 SGHTA, CDR2 FQGTGA. The CDR3 spans 20 residues. The J segment lost 0 bases and the V segment lost 8 bases, leaving 23 bases of the junction unmatched. The CDR3 protein is CASGRVVGDRVGPRSYEQYF. CDR3 in DNA: TGTGCCAGCGGCAGGGTGGTGGGGGACAGGGTTGGGCCGCGCTCCTACGAGCAGTACTTC.

The chain links TRBV18 to TRBJ1-2; 9 nucleotides align to TRBD1. CDR1 KGHSH and CDR2 LQKENI come from the germline V gene. V shed 4 bases and J 6 bases; nucleotides not matched to a gene: 9. The length of the CDR3 is 15 residues. The CDR3 here is CASSHLDRGRDGYTF. The CDR3, as DNA: TGTGCCAGCTCACATCTGGACAGGGGCAGGGATGGCTACACCTTC.

This sequence joins TRBV24-1 and TRBJ2-3; no reliable D call. The CDR3 is 13 residues long. Trimming removed 1 base from V and 5 bases from J, with 6 bases in between. Germline CDR1 reads KGHDR; CDR2 reads SFDVKD. Here the CDR3 DNA reads TGTGCCACCAGTGATTTTAGGGAAGATACGCAGTATTTT. It yields the protein CATSDFREDTQYF.

CDR3 protein: CASSSGTPWGYTF. The CDR3 region has the DNA TGCGCCAGCAGCTCCGGGACACCTTGGGGCTACACCTTC. This chain joins TRBV5-1 and TRBJ1-2; the D gene is possibly TRBD1 (6 bases). This CDR3 is built from 13 residues. In germline, CDR1 is SGHRS, CDR2 YFSETQ. Trimming pared 3 bases from V and 8 bases from J, leaving 14 bases between. Based on the CDR3 plus reference TRBV5-1 and TRBJ1-2, the full variable domain is KAGVTQTPRYLIKTRGQQVTLSCSPISGHRSVSWYQQTPGQGLQFLFEYFSETQRNKGNFPGRFSGRQFSNSRSEMNVSTLELGDSALYLCASSSGTPWGYTFGSGTRLTVV.

This clone appeared once. This chain uses TRBV5-6 with TRBJ1-2; possible D gene TRBD1, 5 bases. Germline values: CDR1 SGHDT, CDR2 YYEEEE. V dropped 0 bases and J dropped 2 bases, with 20 bases sitting between them. This CDR3 is 18 amino acids long. CDR3: CASSLDGGLSFFNYGYTF. As DNA, the CDR3 is TGTGCCAGCAGCTTGGACGGGGGACTGAGTTTTTTCAACTATGGCTACACCTTC.

V and J are TRBV9 and TRBJ1-2; D is unresolved. The germline V and J ends were trimmed by 4 bases and 2 bases, with 15 bases remaining between them. Germline V CDR1 and CDR2: SGDLS, YYNGEE. The CDR3 sequence is 15 residues long. This CDR3 reads CASSPFSDPNYGYTF. In nucleotides, the CDR3 is TGTGCCAGCAGCCCTTTTTCTGATCCCAACTATGGCTACACCTTC.

This chain joins TRBV2 and TRBJ2-7; 8 bases map to TRBD2. V was clipped by 10 bases and J by 2 bases; unmatched bases: 1. The CDR3 consists of 11 residues. Germline loops: CDR1 SNHLY, CDR2 FYNNEI. CDR3 loop: CATGLAYEQYF. CDR3 nucleotide sequence: TGTGCCACGGGACTAGCCTACGAGCAGTACTTC.

The rearrangement joins TRBV6-5 to TRBJ2-7; D call uncertain. This CDR3 comprises 14 residues. Germline V gene data show CDR1 as MNHEY and CDR2 as SVGAGI. The V end lost 0 bases, the J end lost 4 bases, and 10 bases lay between the germline ends. CDR3 loop: CASSYSITGYEQYF. CDR3 in DNA: TGTGCCAGCAGTTACTCGATCACGGGTTACGAGCAGTACTTC.

The chain uses TRBV7-6 and TRBJ2-3, with 13 nucleotides matching TRBD2. Looked up from germline, CDR1 is SGHVS and CDR2 is FNYEAQ. This CDR3 contains 16 residues. Trimming at V came to 2 bases and at J to 4 bases, leaving 3 bases not matched to a gene. The DNA for the CDR3 is TGTGCCAGCAGCTTAACTAGCGGGGGGGATGCAGATACGCAGTATTTT. Amino acids: CASSLTSGGDADTQYF.

This clone has a handful of counts. The chain recombines TRBV24-1 with TRBJ2-1, with TRBD2 matching over 7 bases. The CDR3 has 14 residues. CDR1 is KGHDR and CDR2 is SFDVKD in the germline V gene. V trimming: 3 bases; J trimming: 8 bases; junction bases outside the gene matches: 6. The CDR3 protein is CATSDPGTKDEQFF. For the CDR3, the DNA is TGTGCCACCAGTGATCCCGGGACTAAGGATGAGCAGTTCTTC.

V usage is TRBV18 and J usage is TRBJ2-7, with TRBD1 matching 9 bases. The junction had 10 bases not matched to a gene; V was cut back by 6 bases and J by 4 bases. This CDR3 has 15 residues. CDR1 KGHSH and CDR2 LQKENI come from the germline V gene. The CDR3 here is CASSPMGQGVYEQYV. The CDR3 bases are TGTGCCAGCTCCCCCATGGGACAGGGAGTTTACGAGCAGTACGTC.

CDR3 nucleotides: TGTGCCAGCAGCTTACGTCGCTCTGGGGCCAACGTCCTGACTTTC. Amino acids: CASSLRRSGANVLTF. V is TRBV11-2 and J is TRBJ2-6; D not resolved. The CDR3 has 15 amino acids. V was shortened by 2 bases and J by 0 bases, with 5 bases between the two germline ends. CDR1 is SGHAT, CDR2 FQNNGV, per germline.

This CDR3 is CASSPIAGFNTGELFF. Written as DNA, the CDR3 is TGTGCCAGCTCCCCCATAGCGGGGTTCAACACCGGGGAGCTGTTTTTT. This chain uses TRBV18 with TRBJ2-2; 8 bases are a match to TRBD2. V shed 6 bases and J 2 bases; nucleotides not matched to a gene: 8. The germline V gene encodes CDR1 KGHSH and CDR2 LQKENI. This CDR3 is 16 amino acids long. Based on the CDR3 plus reference TRBV18 and TRBJ2-2, the full variable domain is NAGVMQNPRHLVRRRGQEARLRCSPMKGHSHVYWYRQLPEEGLKFMVYLQKENIIDESGMPKERFSAEFPKEGPSILRIQQVVRGDSAAYFCASSPIAGFNTGELFFGEGSRLTVL.

The chain joins TRBV14 to TRBJ1-2; D is uncertain. The V gene's germline CDR1 is SGHDN and CDR2 FVKESK. The germline V and J ends were trimmed by 1 base and 8 bases, with 20 bases remaining between them. There are 16 residues in the CDR3. CDR3: CASSQGENGRILGYTF. As DNA, the CDR3 is TGTGCCAGCAGCCAAGGAGAAAACGGGAGAATTTTAGGCTACACCTTC.